This entry lists 27 T cell receptor beta chains sequenced from one sample in a study. TCRdb ran MiXCR on the 5' RACE reads and lists one entry per CDR3 protein. The table records roughly 58,000 distinct CDR3 sequences, around 20% of them present only once. Treg sorting used a CD4+CD25+CD127-/low gate. Specimen: tumor-infiltrating Tregs sorted from the breast tumor. The origin of the receptors is a female donor with breast cancer.

The J gene is TRBJ2-6, the V gene TRBV7-2, with D unresolved. CDR3 length: 18 residues. The V gene lost 5 bases and the J gene lost 4 bases, with 21 bases spanning the gap. Germline assignment: CDR1 SGHTA and CDR2 FQGNSA. The CDR3 bases are TGTGCCAGCAGCACAGACGTGAGTGGGATCGCGGGGGCCAACGTCCTGACTTTC. Translating gives CASSTDVSGIAGANVLTF.

Note on this clonotype: Given the absence of the conserved phenylalanine or tryptophan at the CDR3 end, a read error is likely. The chain is built from TRBV4-3 and TRBJ2-3, with D possibly TRBD2 on 6 matching bases. Deletions cut 0 bases from V and 7 bases from J, with 14 bases between. The CDR3 has 15 residues. Per the germline V gene, CDR1 is LGHNA and CDR2 is YSLEER. The CDR3 nucleotides read TGCGCCAGCAGCCAAGAAGTAGGAGGGCGAAATACGCAGTATCTT. Residues: CASSQEVGGRNTQYL.

Notes on this clonotype: A single base separates this from a much larger clone, so it may be a read error. V gene TRBV20-1 combines with J gene TRBJ1-1; D gene unclear. The CDR3 consists of 10 residues. Germline V gene data show CDR1 as DFQATT and CDR2 as SNEGSKA (reference sequence). The CDR3 coding sequence is TGCAGTACCCTGGGCACTGAAGCTTCCTTT. The encoded protein is CSTLGTEASF.

The V call is TRBV2, the J call TRBJ2-3; D possibly corresponds to TRBD1 (6 bases). CDR3 length: 15 residues. Trimming shortened V by 7 bases and J by 8 bases, and 22 bases separated the two germline ends. From germline, CDR1 is SNHLY and CDR2 FYNNEI. The CDR3 nucleotides are TGTGCCAGCACCGACGGGGCAGGGGATACCGGTACGCAGTATTTT. It yields the protein CASTDGAGDTGTQYF.

A few counts support this clonotype. This CDR3 reads CSARDWKDRLNSPLHF. The CDR3 nucleotides read TGCAGTGCTAGAGATTGGAAGGACAGACTAAATTCACCCCTCCACTTT. The rearrangement links TRBV20-1 to TRBJ1-6; D possibly corresponds to TRBD1 (6 bases). Germline V gene sequence: CDR1 DFQATT, CDR2 SNEGSKA (reference sequence). The V and J ends lost 0 bases and 7 bases respectively, with 16 bases between them. The CDR3 is 16 amino acids.

By its share, this clonotype is medium-sized. V usage is TRBV20-1 and J usage is TRBJ2-7; D uncertain. In germline, CDR1 is DFQATT, CDR2 SNEGSKA (reference sequence). The CDR3 spans 11 residues. V was shortened by 1 base and J by 4 bases, with 5 bases between the two germline ends. The CDR3 DNA follows: TGCAGTGCTAGAGGAAGATACGAGCAGTACTTC. Translation: CSARGRYEQYF.

The CDR3 protein is CASSLETGRADTQYF. The CDR3 DNA reads TGCGCCAGCAGCTTGGAGACGGGGCGCGCAGATACGCAGTATTTT. The chain links TRBV5-1 to TRBJ2-3, with D perhaps being TRBD1 or TRBD2 (5 bases each). Trimming took 0 bases from V and 4 from J, leaving 12 bases between them. Germline V lookup: CDR1 SGHRS, CDR2 YFSETQ. The CDR3 is 15 residues long.

The chain has TRBV12-3 or TRBV12-4 and TRBJ2-7; D call uncertain. Between the trimmed V and J ends, which lost 5 bases and 5 bases, there was a span of 10 bases. This CDR3 is built from 12 residues. As DNA, the CDR3 is TGTGCCAGCAGTCCCTCTAGAAACGAGCAGTACTTC. Translated: CASSPSRNEQYF.

This clonotype came up many times. The chain has TRBV6-5 and TRBJ2-6, with 9 nucleotides matching TRBD1. Germline lookup yields CDR1 MNHEY and CDR2 SVGAGI. The CDR3 is 19 residues long. J lost 4 bases, V lost 2 bases, and 12 bases had no gene match. The CDR3 nucleotides are TGTGCCAGCAGTTACCTCTACGGACAGGGGACAGACGGGGCCAACGTCCTGACTTTC. Its translation is CASSYLYGQGTDGANVLTF.

On this clonotype itself: A much larger clone lies a single base off, so this may be a read error. The gene calls are TRBV10-3 and TRBJ2-4, with D tentatively TRBD2 (6 bases). This CDR3 contains 15 residues. Germline assignment: CDR1 ENHRY and CDR2 SYGVKD. The germline V and J ends were trimmed by 4 bases and 6 bases, with 16 bases remaining between them. In nucleotides, the CDR3 is TGTGCCATCAGTGGGACCTCGTTGGGGGGAAACATTCAGTACTTC. It encodes CAISGTSLGGNIQYF.

This clonotype was seen at least ten times. The rearrangement uses TRBV7-9 and TRBJ1-6, with TRBD1 matching 8 bases. This CDR3 is 14 amino acids long. Trimming at V came to 5 bases and at J to 8 bases, leaving 5 bases not matched to a gene. The germline V gene has CDR1 SEHNR and CDR2 FQNEAQ (reference sequence). The CDR3 region has the DNA TGTGCCAGCAGCAACAGGGGGGACTATTCACCCCTCCACTTT. This gives the protein CASSNRGDYSPLHF.

This clonotype came up many times. CDR3 bases: TGCAGTGCCCGAGGGAGCGCGTACAATGAGCAGTTCTTC. Amino acid sequence: CSARGSAYNEQFF. The chain uses TRBV20-1 and TRBJ2-1; weak D call: TRBD2 (5 bases). Between the trimmed V and J ends, which lost 6 bases and 4 bases, there was a span of 13 bases. The CDR3 loop spans 13 amino acids. Germline assignment: CDR1 DFQATT and CDR2 SNEGSKA (reference sequence).

Only a few counts were recorded for this clonotype. The chain is built from TRBV24-1 and TRBJ1-1; TRBD1 might be the D (5 bases). V gave up 8 bases and J gave up 1 base, with 10 bases separating them. Germline lookup yields CDR1 KGHDR and CDR2 SFDVKD. This CDR3 comprises 13 residues. Here the CDR3 reads CATTGAKNTEAFF. For the CDR3, the DNA is TGTGCCACCACCGGGGCTAAGAACACTGAAGCTTTCTTT.

The rearrangement uses TRBV5-5 and TRBJ2-3; the D is unclear. The V gene's germline CDR1 is SGHKS and CDR2 YYEKEE (reference sequence). Trimming left V 0 bases short and J 5 bases short, with 4 bases between. The CDR3 sequence is 12 residues long. CDR3: CASSLEEDTQYF. CDR3 sequence (DNA): TGTGCCAGCAGCTTGGAGGAAGATACGCAGTATTTT.

The rearrangement links TRBV7-2 to TRBJ2-3; no reliable D call. This CDR3 has 12 amino acids. Between the trimmed V and J ends, which lost 3 bases and 5 bases, there was a span of 6 bases. The germline CDR1 and CDR2 sequences are SGHTA and FQGNSA. DNA of the CDR3: TGTGCCAGCAGCTTTTATCAAGATACGCAGTATTTT. As protein: CASSFYQDTQYF.

This clonotype appeared a few times. The chain couples TRBV9 to TRBJ2-7; weak D call: TRBD1 (6 bases). Germline CDR1 reads SGDLS; CDR2 reads YYNGEE. The CDR3 is made up of 14 amino acids. The V gene lost 4 bases and the J gene lost 6 bases, with 17 bases spanning the gap. CDR3: CASSPGQQHGEQYF. The CDR3 coding sequence is TGTGCCAGCAGCCCCGGACAGCAACACGGCGAGCAGTACTTC.

This clonotype was found many times. This chain links TRBV10-3 with TRBJ1-2; maybe TRBD1 (6 bases). Germline V gene sequence: CDR1 ENHRY, CDR2 SYGVKD. V was cut by 6 bases and J by 6 bases, with 14 bases left in between. The CDR3 has 13 residues. This CDR3 reads CAIRPGADHGYTF. CDR3 coding DNA: TGTGCCATCAGGCCGGGGGCGGACCATGGCTACACCTTC.

The sample holds a few counts of this clonotype. The rearrangement uses TRBV5-8 and TRBJ1-5; D may be TRBD1 (5 bases). From germline, CDR1 is SGHTS and CDR2 YDEGEE. The CDR3 runs 15 residues. V shed 1 base and J shed 7 bases, with 15 bases lying between them. The CDR3 region has the DNA TGTGCCAGCAGCTTGAACCCAGGGCGACGACAGCCCCAGCATTTT. It yields the protein CASSLNPGRRQPQHF. The full variable domain, completed using reference TRBV5-8 and TRBJ1-5, is EAGVTQSPTHLIKTRGQQATLRCSPISGHTSVYWYQQALGLGLQFLLWYDEGEERNRGNFPPRFSGRQFPNYSSELNVNALELEDSALYLCASSLNPGRRQPQHFGDGTRLSIL.

The chain uses TRBV11-3 and TRBJ2-5; D tentatively reads TRBD1 or TRBD2 (7 bases each). CDR3 length: 14 amino acids. V lost 8 bases and J lost 5, with 18 bases in between. Germline V lookup: CDR1 SGHNT, CDR2 YENEEA. The CDR3 sequence is CASAQGGPSETQYF. CDR3 in DNA: TGTGCCAGCGCCCAGGGGGGGCCCTCGGAGACCCAGTACTTC.

This clonotype was detected only a few times. A much bigger clone sits one base away, suggesting this may be a read error. J is TRBJ2-2 and V is TRBV7-2; either TRBD1 or TRBD2 may fit D (6 bases each). There are 15 residues in the CDR3. Trimming pared 5 bases from V and 2 bases from J, leaving 12 bases between. Germline V gives CDR1 SGHTA, CDR2 FQGNSA. CDR3 sequence reads: CASSVQGGNTGELFF. CDR3 DNA sequence: TGTGCCAGCAGCGTACAGGGAGGAAACACCGGGGAGCTGTTTTTT.

In its sample, this clonotype was seen a few times. This chain joins TRBV5-4 and TRBJ2-5, with TRBD1 matching 7 bases. The CDR3 is 14 residues long. V trimming: 3 bases; J trimming: 2 bases; junction bases outside the gene matches: 4. Germline values: CDR1 SGHNT, CDR2 YYREEE (reference sequence). CDR3 coding DNA: TGTGCCAGCAGCTGGCCGGGACAGCAAGAGACCCAGTACTTC. This codes for CASSWPGQQETQYF.

A few counts support this clonotype. The CDR3 coding sequence is TGTGCCAGCTCGGGACGGCTGGTTGGTAGGAATTCACCCCTCCACTTT. Protein: CASSGRLVGRNSPLHF. The chain is built from TRBV6-5 and TRBJ1-6, with TRBD1 as a possible D gene (5 bases). Germline CDR1 MNHEY, CDR2 SVGAGI. The CDR3 is 16 residues long. Trimming shortened V by 8 bases and J by 7 bases, and 21 bases separated the two germline ends.

This clonotype came up a few times. This chain joins TRBV4-1 and TRBJ2-7; tentative D call: TRBD2 (6 bases). The CDR3 totals 13 residues. V lost 0 bases, J lost 4 bases, and 7 bases lay in between. The germline V gene has CDR1 MGHRA and CDR2 YSYEKL. CDR3 coding DNA: TGCGCCAGCAGCCAAGAGGGAGGATACGAGCAGTACTTC. This translates into CASSQEGGYEQYF.

The chain recombines TRBV4-1 with TRBJ1-5; D is possibly TRBD1 (6 bases). The CDR3 sequence is 13 residues long. Germline V CDR1 and CDR2: MGHRA, YSYEKL. V lost 4 bases and J lost 8, with 12 bases in between. The CDR3 nucleotides are TGCGCCAGCAGCCTCAACAGGGTTGAGCCCCAGCATTTT. It is translated as CASSLNRVEPQHF.

By proportion, this clonotype is medium-sized (0.01 to 0.1%). The rearrangement links TRBV6-5 to TRBJ2-7, with TRBD2 identical over 12 bases. The CDR3 runs 16 residues. Germline V gene sequence: CDR1 MNHEY, CDR2 SVGAGI. Trimming removed 6 bases from V and 4 bases from J; junction bases left unmatched: 10. CDR3 loop: CASSLTSGRPRYEQYF. CDR3 in DNA: TGTGCCAGCAGCTTAACTAGCGGGAGGCCTCGTTACGAGCAGTACTTC.

V and J are TRBV18 and TRBJ1-3, with D possibly being TRBD1 (5 bases). V was pared by 1 base and J by 4 bases, with 17 bases between. The CDR3 length is 17 residues. Per germline, CDR1 KGHSH and CDR2 LQKENI. CDR3 in amino acids: CASSPQRSRGYGNTIYF. CDR3 sequence (DNA): TGTGCCAGCTCACCACAGCGGAGCCGGGGGTACGGAAACACCATATATTTT.

Concerning this clonotype itself: Mismatch with germline at one junction end may stem from a read error. V is TRBV7-7 and J is TRBJ1-4; TRBD1 agrees at 7 bases. Germline V gene lookup returns CDR1 SSHAT and CDR2 FNYEAQ (reference sequence). There are 16 residues in the CDR3. The chain's CDR3 is CASSLRQGSTDEKLFF. DNA for the CDR3: TGTGCTAGCAGCTTAAGACAGGGATCAACTGATGAAAAACTGTTTTTT.